One sample yielded the 18 T cell receptor beta chains listed below, sequenced in a study of cytomegalovirus exposure and HLA in healthy donors. The PCR made use of 60 Vbeta and 13 Jbeta primers. Here immunoSEQ multiplex PCR was the method, and the copy in TCRdb shows in-frame clones only, minus some. This sample contains some 41,000 clones. The specimen was PBMCs. Source of these receptors: a male donor in good health and CMV-seronegative.

The rearrangement links TRBV9 to TRBJ1-2; TRBD1 agrees at 8 bases. CDR3 length equals 15 residues. Germline trimming cut 0 bases from V and 8 bases from J; bases unmatched to any gene: 9. From germline, CDR1 is SGDLS and CDR2 YYNGEE. The DNA of the CDR3 is TGTGCCAGCAGCGTAGGTACTCTCAGGGGGCCCGGCTACACCTTC. Amino acid sequence: CASSVGTLRGPGYTF.

The CDR3: CASSPRTGADSGNTIYF. CDR3 DNA: TGTGCCAGCAGCCCCAGGACAGGGGCCGACTCTGGAAACACCATATATTTT. This sequence joins TRBV9 and TRBJ1-3, with 9 bases that match TRBD1. V shed 4 bases, J shed 0 bases, and the junction held 8 bases outside the gene matches. CDR3 length: 17 residues. Germline assignment: CDR1 SGDLS and CDR2 YYNGEE. Combining the CDR3 with reference TRBV9 and TRBJ1-3 gives the whole variable domain DSGVTQTPKHLITATGQRVTLRCSPRSGDLSVYWYQQSLDQGLQFLIQYYNGEERAKGNILERFSAQQFPDLHSELNLSSLELGDSALYFCASSPRTGADSGNTIYFGEGSWLTVV.

The V and J genes are TRBV6-1 and TRBJ2-5; weak D call: TRBD2 (6 bases). This CDR3 contains 16 residues. Germline values: CDR1 MNHNS, CDR2 SASEGT. V was cut by 3 bases and J by 0 bases, with 14 bases left in between. For the CDR3, the DNA is TGTGCCAGCAGTGAGCCGGGACTTGAGTACCAAGAGACCCAGTACTTC. Residues: CASSEPGLEYQETQYF.

This chain joins TRBV7-9 and TRBJ2-7; TRBD1 matches 7 bases. The V gene end was trimmed by 1 base and the J gene end by 6 bases; junction bases not matched to a gene: 9. The germline gives CDR1 SEHNR, CDR2 FQNEAQ (reference sequence). The CDR3 contains 15 residues. CDR3 sequence: CASSLVYMQGVEQYF. The CDR3 DNA reads TGTGCCAGCAGCTTAGTGTATATGCAGGGGGTCGAGCAGTACTTC.

The rearrangement joins TRBV28 to TRBJ2-7; 7 nucleotides agree with TRBD1. Germline trimming cut 9 bases from V and 6 bases from J; bases unmatched to any gene: 8. This CDR3 has 12 amino acids. Per the germline V gene, CDR1 is MDHEN and CDR2 is SYDVKM. The CDR3 coding sequence is TGTGCCAGTAAAGGGGGCTTGCTCGAGCAGTACTTC. This gives the protein CASKGGLLEQYF.

V is TRBV2 and J is TRBJ1-3; tentative D call: TRBD1 (5 bases). V gave up 9 bases and J gave up 4 bases, with 19 bases separating them. The germline V gene has CDR1 SNHLY and CDR2 FYNNEI. The CDR3 totals 15 residues. The CDR3 reads CARTQNRISGNTIYF. CDR3 DNA sequence: TGTGCCAGGACCCAAAACAGGATATCGGGAAACACCATATATTTT.

This chain's CDR3 is CSANSPLGLEAFF. In nucleotides, the CDR3 is TGCAGCGCTAACTCTCCCCTCGGACTGGAAGCTTTCTTT. This chain links TRBV29-1 with TRBJ1-1; D is uncertain. Germline CDR1 is SQVTM and CDR2 is ANQGSEA. V was clipped by 7 bases and J by 8 bases, with 20 bases between them. The CDR3 is made up of 13 amino acids.

This rearrangement joins TRBV6-1 to TRBJ2-7; 8 bases line up with TRBD2. Per the germline V gene, CDR1 is MNHNS and CDR2 is SASEGT. The ends lost 4 bases at V and 2 bases at J; junction bases unmatched: 7. There are 15 residues in the CDR3. CDR3 coding DNA: TGTGCCAGCAGTGGCCTCGGGGGGGGCGCCTACGAGCAGTACTTC. This codes for CASSGLGGGAYEQYF.

The chain joins TRBV5-1 to TRBJ2-5; 13 nucleotides align to TRBD2. CDR3 length equals 16 residues. Looked up from germline, CDR1 is SGHRS and CDR2 is YFSETQ. V lost 3 bases and J lost 2; bases outside the gene matches: 4. The CDR3: CASSSGGLAGQETQYF. CDR3 DNA: TGCGCCAGCAGCTCGGGGGGACTAGCGGGGCAAGAGACCCAGTACTTC.

V and J are TRBV27 and TRBJ2-7; D ambiguous. CDR1 MNHEY and CDR2 SMNVEV come from the germline V gene (reference sequence). The CDR3 sequence is 18 residues long. V was clipped by 2 bases and J by 0 bases, with 20 bases between them. This CDR3 is CASSLRLATSLSSYEQYF. The CDR3 bases are TGTGCCAGCAGTTTACGACTCGCTACTTCTCTCAGCTCCTACGAGCAGTACTTC.

The CDR3 region has the DNA TGTGCCAGCAGCTTAAGGGACTTCGGCGAGCAGTACTTC. Its protein product is CASSLRDFGEQYF. The chain has TRBV5-6 and TRBJ2-7; weak D call: TRBD2 (6 bases). V was clipped by 2 bases and J by 6 bases, with 12 bases between them. There are 13 residues in the CDR3. Germline CDR1 SGHDT, CDR2 YYEEEE.

This chain links TRBV6-1 with TRBJ1-4; D is undetermined. The V end lost 0 bases, the J end lost 6 bases, and 5 bases lay between the germline ends. The germline gives CDR1 MNHNS, CDR2 SASEGT. CDR3 length: 13 residues. The CDR3 sequence: CASSEAHYEKLFF. In nucleotides, the CDR3 is TGTGCCAGCAGTGAAGCCCACTATGAAAAACTGTTTTTT.

The V and J genes are TRBV5-1 and TRBJ1-4; 12 nucleotides align to TRBD1. Germline V gives CDR1 SGHRS, CDR2 YFSETQ. J lost 8 bases, V lost 5 bases, and 13 bases had no gene match. CDR3 length: 17 amino acids. CDR3 sequence reads: CASRRGGQGAEREKLFF. The CDR3 DNA follows: TGCGCCAGCAGGAGAGGGGGACAGGGGGCGGAGAGAGAAAAACTGTTTTTT.

V and J are TRBV7-8 and TRBJ1-1; no clear D gene. V gave up 0 bases and J gave up 4 bases, with 9 bases separating them. This CDR3 comprises 14 residues. CDR1 is SGHVS and CDR2 is FQNEAQ in the germline V gene. The chain's CDR3 is CASSLAGEGTEAFF. CDR3 sequence (DNA): TGTGCCAGCAGCTTAGCTGGGGAGGGCACTGAAGCTTTCTTT.

The chain joins TRBV29-1 to TRBJ2-7; D possibly corresponds to TRBD1 (7 bases). V lost 4 bases and J lost 6, with 19 bases in between. Germline loops: CDR1 SQVTM, CDR2 ANQGSEA. The CDR3 consists of 14 residues. The CDR3 reads CSVAHRGGRGEQYF. The CDR3 region has the DNA TGCAGCGTTGCACACAGGGGCGGGCGGGGCGAGCAGTACTTC.

This chain uses TRBV2 with TRBJ1-4; TRBD1 is a possible D gene (5 bases). Germline V gene sequence: CDR1 SNHLY, CDR2 FYNNEI. The CDR3 covers 12 residues. V dropped 8 bases and J dropped 8 bases, with 12 bases sitting between them. As DNA, the CDR3 is TGTGCCAGCTGCAGGGCTCAAGAAAAACTGTTTTTT. It codes for CASCRAQEKLFF.

This sequence joins TRBV6-1 and TRBJ2-1, with a tentative D call TRBD1 (6 bases). CDR3 length equals 15 residues. Germline V gene sequence: CDR1 MNHNS, CDR2 SASEGT. The V gene lost 10 bases and the J gene lost 4 bases, with 20 bases spanning the gap. CDR3 bases: TGTGCCATCTACCGGGGACAATTGACGTACAATGAGCAGTTCTTC. Its translation: CAIYRGQLTYNEQFF.

J is TRBJ2-7 and V is TRBV4-2; 10 bases agree with TRBD2. The CDR3 spans 15 residues. V gave up 1 base and J gave up 5 bases; unmatched junction bases: 5. Looked up from germline, CDR1 is LGHNA and CDR2 is YNFKEQ. The CDR3 nucleotides read TGTGCCAGCAGCCAAGCACTAGCGGGGCCCCACGAGCAGTACTTC. It encodes CASSQALAGPHEQYF.